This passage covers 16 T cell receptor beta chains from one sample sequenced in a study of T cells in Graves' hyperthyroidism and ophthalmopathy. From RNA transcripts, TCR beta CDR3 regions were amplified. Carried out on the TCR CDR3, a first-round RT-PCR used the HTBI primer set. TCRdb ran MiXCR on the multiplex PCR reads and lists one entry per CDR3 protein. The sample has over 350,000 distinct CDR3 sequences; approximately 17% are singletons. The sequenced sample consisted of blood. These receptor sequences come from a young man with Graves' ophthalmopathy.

CDR3 protein: CASSYSGDWESPLHF. CDR3 DNA sequence: TGTGCCAGCAGTTACTCTGGGGATTGGGAATCACCCCTCCACTTT. This chain connects TRBV6-6 to TRBJ1-6; unclear D gene. V lost 0 bases to trimming and J lost 10 bases, with 13 bases between them. Germline CDR1 and CDR2: MNHNY and SVGAGI (reference sequence). The length of the CDR3 is 15 residues.

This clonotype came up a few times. In DNA, the CDR3 is TGTGCCAGCAGTTTTCGCCATGAAAAACTGTTTTTT. Translation gives CASSFRHEKLFF. The chain employs TRBV12-3 or TRBV12-4 and TRBJ1-4, with D uncertain. The V and J ends lost 3 bases and 6 bases respectively, with 5 bases between them. The CDR3 runs to 12 residues.

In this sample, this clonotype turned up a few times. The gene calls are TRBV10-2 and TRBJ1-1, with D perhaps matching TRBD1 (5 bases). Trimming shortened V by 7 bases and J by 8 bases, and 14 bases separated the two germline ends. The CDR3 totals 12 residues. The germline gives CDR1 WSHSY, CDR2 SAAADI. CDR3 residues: CASIRGDGEAFF. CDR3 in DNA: TGCGCCAGCATACGGGGGGATGGGGAAGCTTTCTTT.

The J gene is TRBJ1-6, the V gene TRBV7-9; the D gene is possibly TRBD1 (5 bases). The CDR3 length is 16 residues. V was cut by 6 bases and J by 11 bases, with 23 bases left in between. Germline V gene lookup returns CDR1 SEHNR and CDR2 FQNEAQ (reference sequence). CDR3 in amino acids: CASSRDSSGGRPPLHF. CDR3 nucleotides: TGTGCCAGCAGTCGGGACTCTAGCGGGGGACGGCCACCCCTCCACTTT.

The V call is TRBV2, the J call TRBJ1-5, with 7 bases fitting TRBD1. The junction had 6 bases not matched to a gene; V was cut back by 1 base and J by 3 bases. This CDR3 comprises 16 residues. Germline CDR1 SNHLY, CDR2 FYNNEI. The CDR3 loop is CASSEGTGASNQPQHF. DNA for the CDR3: TGTGCCAGCAGTGAAGGTACAGGGGCATCCAATCAGCCCCAGCATTTT.

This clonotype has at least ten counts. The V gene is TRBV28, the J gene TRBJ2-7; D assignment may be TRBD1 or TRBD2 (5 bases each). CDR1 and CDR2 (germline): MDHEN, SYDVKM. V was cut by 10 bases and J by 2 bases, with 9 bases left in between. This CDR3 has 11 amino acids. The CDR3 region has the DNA TGTGCCACGGGGCATACCTACGAGCAGTACTTC. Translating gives CATGHTYEQYF.

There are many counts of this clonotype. The CDR3 is CASIGQGWGIGKEAFF. The CDR3 bases are TGTGCCAGCATCGGACAGGGCTGGGGGATTGGGAAGGAAGCTTTCTTT. The rearrangement joins TRBV6-1 to TRBJ1-1; 8 nucleotides match TRBD1. The ends lost 7 bases at V and 8 bases at J; junction bases unmatched: 18. The CDR3 consists of 16 residues. The germline V gene encodes CDR1 MNHNS and CDR2 SASEGT.

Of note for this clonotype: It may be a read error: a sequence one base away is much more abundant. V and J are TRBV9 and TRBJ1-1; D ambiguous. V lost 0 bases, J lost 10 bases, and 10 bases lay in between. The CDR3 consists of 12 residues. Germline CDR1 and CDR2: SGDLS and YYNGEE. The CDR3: CASSVEDLGAFF. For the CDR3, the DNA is TGTGCCAGCAGCGTAGAGGACCTAGGAGCTTTCTTT.

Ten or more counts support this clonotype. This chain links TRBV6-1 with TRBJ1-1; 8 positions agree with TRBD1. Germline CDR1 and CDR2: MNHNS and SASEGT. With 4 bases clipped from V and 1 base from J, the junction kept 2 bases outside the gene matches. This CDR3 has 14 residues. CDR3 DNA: TGTGCCAGCAGTGGGACAGGGCCGAACACTGAAGCTTTCTTT. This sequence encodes CASSGTGPNTEAFF.

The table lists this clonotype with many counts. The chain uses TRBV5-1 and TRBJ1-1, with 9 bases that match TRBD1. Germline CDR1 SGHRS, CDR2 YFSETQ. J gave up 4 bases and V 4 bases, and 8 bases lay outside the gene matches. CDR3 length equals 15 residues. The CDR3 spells CASSARTGEVTEAFF. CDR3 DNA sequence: TGCGCCAGCAGCGCCCGGACAGGGGAGGTCACTGAAGCTTTCTTT.

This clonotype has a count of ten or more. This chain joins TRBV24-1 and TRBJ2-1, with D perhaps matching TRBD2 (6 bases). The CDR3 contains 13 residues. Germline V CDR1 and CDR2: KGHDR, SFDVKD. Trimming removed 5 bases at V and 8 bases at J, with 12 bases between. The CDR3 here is CATSGGERDEQFF. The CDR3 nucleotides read TGTGCCACCAGTGGGGGGGAGAGGGATGAGCAGTTCTTC.

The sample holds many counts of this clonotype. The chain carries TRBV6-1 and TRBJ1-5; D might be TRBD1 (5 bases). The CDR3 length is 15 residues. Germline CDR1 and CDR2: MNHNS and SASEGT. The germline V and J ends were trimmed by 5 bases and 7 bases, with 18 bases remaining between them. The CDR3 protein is CASSPTAGARQPQHF. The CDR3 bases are TGTGCCAGCAGTCCCACGGCCGGGGCCAGGCAGCCCCAGCATTTT.

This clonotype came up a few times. The CDR3 DNA follows: TGCAGTGCTAGGGGACAGGGGGCATATGCCGGGGAGCTGTTTTTT. It is translated as CSARGQGAYAGELFF. The chain carries TRBV20-1 and TRBJ2-2, with 12 nucleotides matching TRBD1. The V and J ends lost 3 bases and 6 bases, in that order; junction bases with no gene match: 5. Germline CDR1 reads DFQATT; CDR2 reads SNEGSKA (reference sequence). This CDR3 comprises 15 residues.

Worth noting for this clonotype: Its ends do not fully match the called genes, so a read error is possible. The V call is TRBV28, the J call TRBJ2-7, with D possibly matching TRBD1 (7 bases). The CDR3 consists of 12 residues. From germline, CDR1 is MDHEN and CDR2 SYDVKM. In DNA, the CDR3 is TGTGCTAGCAGTCGACAGGGACTCGAGCAGTACTTC. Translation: CASSRQGLEQYF.

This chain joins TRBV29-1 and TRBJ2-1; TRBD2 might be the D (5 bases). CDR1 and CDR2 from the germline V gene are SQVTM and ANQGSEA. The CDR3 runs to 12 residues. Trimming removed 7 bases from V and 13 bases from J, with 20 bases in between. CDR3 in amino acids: CSELGPENTQFF. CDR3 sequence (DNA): TGCAGCGAACTAGGTCCGGAAAACACCCAGTTCTTC.

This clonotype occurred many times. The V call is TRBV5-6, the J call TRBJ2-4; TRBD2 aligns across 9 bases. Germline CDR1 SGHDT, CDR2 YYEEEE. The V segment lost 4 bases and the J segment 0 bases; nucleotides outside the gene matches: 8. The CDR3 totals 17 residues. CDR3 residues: CASSSGGGALAKNIQYF. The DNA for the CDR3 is TGTGCCAGCAGCAGCGGCGGGGGGGCCTTAGCCAAAAACATTCAGTACTTC.